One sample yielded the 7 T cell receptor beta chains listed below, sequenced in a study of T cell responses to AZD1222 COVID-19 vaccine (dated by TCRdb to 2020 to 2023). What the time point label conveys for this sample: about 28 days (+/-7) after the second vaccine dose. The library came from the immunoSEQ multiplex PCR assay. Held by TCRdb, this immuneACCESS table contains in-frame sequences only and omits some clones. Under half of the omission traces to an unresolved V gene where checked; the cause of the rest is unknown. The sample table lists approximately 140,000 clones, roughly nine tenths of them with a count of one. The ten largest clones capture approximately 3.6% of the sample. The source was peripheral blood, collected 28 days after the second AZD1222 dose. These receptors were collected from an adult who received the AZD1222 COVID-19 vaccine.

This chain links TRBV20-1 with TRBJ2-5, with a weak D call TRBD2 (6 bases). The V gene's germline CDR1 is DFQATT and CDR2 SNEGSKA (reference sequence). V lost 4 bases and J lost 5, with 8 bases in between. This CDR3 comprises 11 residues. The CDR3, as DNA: TGCAGTGCTACAGGGAGGGAGACCCAGTACTTC. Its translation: CSATGRETQYF.

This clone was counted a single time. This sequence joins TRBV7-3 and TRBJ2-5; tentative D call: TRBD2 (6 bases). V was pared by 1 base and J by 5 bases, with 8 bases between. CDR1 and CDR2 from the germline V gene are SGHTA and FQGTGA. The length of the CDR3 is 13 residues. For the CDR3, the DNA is TGTGCCAGCAGCTTAATCGGGAGCGAGACCCAGTACTTC. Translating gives CASSLIGSETQYF. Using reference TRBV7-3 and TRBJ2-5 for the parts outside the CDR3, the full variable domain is GAGVSQTPSNKVTEKGKYVELRCDPISGHTALYWYRQSLGQGPEFLIYFQGTGAADDSGLPNDRFFAVRPEGSVSTLKIQRTERGDSAVYLCASSLIGSETQYFGPGTRLLVL.

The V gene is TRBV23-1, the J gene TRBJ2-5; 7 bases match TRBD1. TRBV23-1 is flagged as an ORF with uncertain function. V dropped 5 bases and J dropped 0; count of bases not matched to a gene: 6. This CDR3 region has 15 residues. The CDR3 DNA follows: TGCGCCAGCAGTTACGACAGGGTACACCAAGAGACCCAGTACTTC. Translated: CASSYDRVHQETQYF.

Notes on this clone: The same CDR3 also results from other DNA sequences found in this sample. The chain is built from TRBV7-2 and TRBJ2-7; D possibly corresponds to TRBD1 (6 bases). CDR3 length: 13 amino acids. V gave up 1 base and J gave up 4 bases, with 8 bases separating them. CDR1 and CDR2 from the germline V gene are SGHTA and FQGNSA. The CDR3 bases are TGTGCCAGCAGCTTAGACAGGGCGTACGAGCAGTACTTC. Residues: CASSLDRAYEQYF.

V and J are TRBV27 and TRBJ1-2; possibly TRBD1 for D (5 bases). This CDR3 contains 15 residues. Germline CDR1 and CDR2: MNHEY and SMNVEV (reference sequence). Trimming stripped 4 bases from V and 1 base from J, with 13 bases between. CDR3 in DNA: TGTGCCAGCAGTTCCTTCAGGGAAGATAACTATGGCTACACCTTC. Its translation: CASSSFREDNYGYTF.

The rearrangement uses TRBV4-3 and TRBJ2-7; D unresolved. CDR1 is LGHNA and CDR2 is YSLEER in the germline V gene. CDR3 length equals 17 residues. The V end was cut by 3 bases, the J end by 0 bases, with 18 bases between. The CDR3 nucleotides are TGCGCCAGCAGCCAGGAGATCCATGGTCAGGTCTCCTACGAGCAGTACTTC. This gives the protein CASSQEIHGQVSYEQYF.

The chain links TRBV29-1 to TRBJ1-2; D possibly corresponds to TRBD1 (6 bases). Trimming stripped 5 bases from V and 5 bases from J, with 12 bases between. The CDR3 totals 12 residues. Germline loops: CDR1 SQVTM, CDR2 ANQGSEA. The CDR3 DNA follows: TGCAGCGTTAGACAGGCCCTTTATGGCTACACCTTC. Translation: CSVRQALYGYTF.